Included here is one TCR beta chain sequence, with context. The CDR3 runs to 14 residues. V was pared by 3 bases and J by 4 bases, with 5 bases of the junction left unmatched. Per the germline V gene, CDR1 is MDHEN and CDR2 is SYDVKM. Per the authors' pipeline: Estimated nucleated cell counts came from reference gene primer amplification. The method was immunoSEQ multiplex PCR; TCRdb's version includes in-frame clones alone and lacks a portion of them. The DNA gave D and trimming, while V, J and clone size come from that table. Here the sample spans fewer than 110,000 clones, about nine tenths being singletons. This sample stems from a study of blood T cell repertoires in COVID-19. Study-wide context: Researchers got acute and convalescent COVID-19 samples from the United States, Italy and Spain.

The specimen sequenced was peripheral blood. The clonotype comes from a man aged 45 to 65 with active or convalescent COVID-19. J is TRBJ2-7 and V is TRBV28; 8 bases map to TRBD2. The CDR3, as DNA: TGTGCCAGCAGTTTGGAGCGGGGGCATTACGAGCAGTACTTC. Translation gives CASSLERGHYEQYF.